These 12 T cell receptor beta chains came from one sample sequenced in a study of Ad26.COV2.S vaccination and SARS-CoV-2 variants. Libraries were prepared by immunoSEQ multiplex PCR; TCRdb keeps only in-frame clonotypes and omits some of them. Found here are more than 300,000 clones, 86% of them singletons; the top ten hold 1.9%. Treatment given: roughly 19 received Ad26.COV2.S at low or high dose, single or two shots; roughly five received placebo; per-sample allocation not given. Samples analyzed were those drawn on day 63 after the first vaccine or placebo injection. The starting material was peripheral blood, obtained in a trial of Ad26.COV2.S vaccine versus placebo. The receptor source for this set is a person between 18 and 65 years old who received the Ad26.COV2.S COVID-19 vaccine or a placebo.

The V gene is TRBV11-2, the J gene TRBJ1-4; 12 nucleotides align to TRBD1. Germline trimming cut 1 base from V and 7 bases from J; bases unmatched to any gene: 1. Germline CDR1 is SGHAT and CDR2 is FQNNGV. The CDR3 is 15 residues long. CDR3 amino acids: CASSLGDRGLEKLFF. The CDR3 DNA follows: TGTGCCAGCAGCTTAGGGGACAGGGGGCTTGAAAAACTGTTTTTT.

The V call is TRBV7-6, the J call TRBJ1-5; the D gene is possibly TRBD1 (6 bases). The CDR3 has 17 amino acids. Per germline, CDR1 SGHVS and CDR2 FNYEAQ. The V and J ends lost 1 base and 1 base respectively, with 14 bases between them. The CDR3 spells CASSLGGQGLSNQPQHF. The CDR3 region has the DNA TGTGCCAGCAGCTTAGGGGGGCAGGGGTTAAGCAATCAGCCCCAGCATTTT.

This chain connects TRBV10-3 to TRBJ1-3; D perhaps matches TRBD1 (5 bases). CDR1 ENHRY and CDR2 SYGVKD come from the germline V gene. CDR3 length equals 14 residues. V was cut by 5 bases and J by 0 bases, with 8 bases left in between. DNA for the CDR3: TGTGCCATCAGTCAGGGAATCTCTGGAAACACCATATATTTT. Its protein product is CAISQGISGNTIYF.

The gene calls are TRBV5-1 and TRBJ1-1; the D is unclear. Trimming cost V 4 bases and J 1 base, with 8 bases left between them. The CDR3 consists of 13 residues. From germline, CDR1 is SGHRS and CDR2 YFSETQ. The CDR3 loop is CASSARKNTEAFF. In DNA form, the CDR3 reads TGCGCCAGCAGCGCAAGGAAGAACACTGAAGCTTTCTTT. Complete variable domain (other parts from reference TRBV5-1 and TRBJ1-1): KAGVTQTPRYLIKTRGQQVTLSCSPISGHRSVSWYQQTPGQGLQFLFEYFSETQRNKGNFPGRFSGRQFSNSRSEMNVSTLELGDSALYLCASSARKNTEAFFGQGTRLTVV.

V is TRBV5-4 and J is TRBJ2-5, with a weak D call TRBD2 (7 bases). Germline values: CDR1 SGHNT, CDR2 YYREEE (reference sequence). The CDR3 extends over 15 amino acids. V was trimmed by 4 bases and J by 7 bases, leaving 20 bases between them. CDR3 sequence reads: CASSPGGASERTQYF. The CDR3 DNA sequence: TGTGCCAGCAGCCCTGGGGGGGCTAGCGAGCGGACCCAGTACTTC.

This chain links TRBV9 with TRBJ1-6; unclear D gene. V was pared by 1 base and J by 7 bases, with 15 bases between. The CDR3 runs to 16 residues. The germline V gene has CDR1 SGDLS and CDR2 YYNGEE. CDR3 nucleotide sequence: TGTGCCAGCAGCGTAACGGGCCAGGCCAGCAATTCACCCCTCCACTTT. Its translation is CASSVTGQASNSPLHF.

The V call is TRBV19, the J call TRBJ1-3; 7 bases match TRBD1. Trimming cost V 5 bases and J 10 bases; bases outside gene matches: 5. The germline V gene has CDR1 LNHDA and CDR2 SQIVND (reference sequence). This CDR3 is 12 amino acids long. CDR3 coding DNA: TGTGCCAGTAGTTTGGCGACAGGGACCATATATTTT. Its translation: CASSLATGTIYF.

In nucleotides, the CDR3 is TGCGCCAGCAGTCGCTGGACAGGGACTAACTATGGCTACACCTTC. Protein sequence: CASSRWTGTNYGYTF. The chain recombines TRBV10-2 with TRBJ1-2, with 8 nucleotides matching TRBD1. Per the germline V gene, CDR1 is WSHSY and CDR2 is SAAADI. V trimming: 5 bases; J trimming: 0 bases; junction bases outside the gene matches: 5. The CDR3 is 15 amino acids.

J is TRBJ2-7 and V is TRBV2, with a tentative D call TRBD2 (6 bases). Germline loops: CDR1 SNHLY, CDR2 FYNNEI. The CDR3 runs to 11 residues. Trimming took 4 bases from V and 7 from J, leaving 8 bases between them. The CDR3 is CASSVGGEQYF. Written as DNA, the CDR3 is TGTGCCAGCAGTGTTGGGGGGGAGCAGTACTTC.

V usage is TRBV30 and J usage is TRBJ1-2; D remains unclear. CDR3 length: 12 amino acids. Germline lookup yields CDR1 GTSNPN and CDR2 SVGIG (reference sequence). V was shortened by 6 bases and J by 1 base, with 9 bases between the two germline ends. The CDR3 sequence is CACSPNNYGYTF. The CDR3 DNA follows: TGTGCCTGCTCTCCAAATAACTATGGCTACACCTTC.

This clone was picked up one time. Distinct nucleotide sequences in the sample also encode this CDR3. The V gene is TRBV11-3, the J gene TRBJ2-1, with D unclear. Per germline, CDR1 SGHNT and CDR2 YENEEA. CDR3 length: 14 residues. Trimming left V 0 bases short and J 0 bases short, with 3 bases between. CDR3: CASSLDSSYNEQFF. CDR3 sequence (DNA): TGTGCCAGCAGCTTAGACAGCTCCTACAATGAGCAGTTCTTC.

V gene TRBV4-1 combines with J gene TRBJ1-5; 7 bases line up with TRBD1. V trimming: 4 bases; J trimming: 2 bases; junction bases outside the gene matches: 8. Germline V gives CDR1 MGHRA, CDR2 YSYEKL. The CDR3 is 16 residues long. The chain's CDR3 is CASSPGQAYGNQPQHF. CDR3 in DNA: TGCGCCAGCAGCCCCGGACAGGCCTATGGCAATCAGCCCCAGCATTTT.